The text below deals with one TCR beta chain. The same CDR3 arises from other DNA sequences in this sample as well. TCRdb's table, derived via immunoSEQ multiplex PCR, lists solely in-frame clones and lacks some. The sample shows 90,000 to 100,000 clones, around 82% of them seen only once. The data stem from a study of blood T cell repertoires in COVID-19. Turning to the study itself: Italy, Spain and the United States were the sources of the convalescent and acute COVID-19 samples. Nucleic acid was either cDNA or gDNA, and it came from T cells, B-cell-depleted T cells, or PBMCs.

The CDR3 runs 12 residues. V lost 8 bases to trimming and J lost 1 base; unmatched junction nucleotides: 4. Germline V gives CDR1 GTSNPN, CDR2 SVGIG (reference sequence). The V and J genes are TRBV30 and TRBJ1-1, with TRBD1 matching over 7 bases. The sequence was obtained from a man between 65 and 85 years old with active or convalescent COVID-19. Material for sequencing was peripheral blood. Here the CDR3 reads CAGDRANTEAFF. CDR3 nucleotides: TGTGCCGGGGACAGAGCGAACACTGAAGCTTTCTTT.